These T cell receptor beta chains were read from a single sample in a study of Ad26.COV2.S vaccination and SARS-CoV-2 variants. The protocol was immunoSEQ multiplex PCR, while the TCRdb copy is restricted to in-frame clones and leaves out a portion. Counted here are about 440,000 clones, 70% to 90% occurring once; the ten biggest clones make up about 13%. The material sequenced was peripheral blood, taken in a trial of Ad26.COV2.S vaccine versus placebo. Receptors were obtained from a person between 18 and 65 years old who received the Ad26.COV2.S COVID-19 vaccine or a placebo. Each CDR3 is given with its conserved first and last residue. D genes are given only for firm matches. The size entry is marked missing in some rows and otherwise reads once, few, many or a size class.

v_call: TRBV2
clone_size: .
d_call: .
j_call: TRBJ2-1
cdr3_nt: TGTGCCAGCACTCGGGCCGATGAGCAGTTCTTC
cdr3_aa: CASTRADEQFF

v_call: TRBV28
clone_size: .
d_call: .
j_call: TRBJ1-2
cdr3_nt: TGTGCCAGCAGTTCAACCCCAGACGGCCGCTATGGCTACACCTTC
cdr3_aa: CASSSTPDGRYGYTF

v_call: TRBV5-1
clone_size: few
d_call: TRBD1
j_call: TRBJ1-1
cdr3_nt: TGCGCCAGCAGCCCACGACAGGGGGGCAACGGGGTCCGTGAAGCTTTCTTT
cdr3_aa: CASSPRQGGNGVREAFF

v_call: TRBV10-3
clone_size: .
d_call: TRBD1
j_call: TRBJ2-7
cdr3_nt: TGTGCCATCAGTCCTGATCCGGGACAGATTGGGGAGCAGTACTTC
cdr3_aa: CAISPDPGQIGEQYF

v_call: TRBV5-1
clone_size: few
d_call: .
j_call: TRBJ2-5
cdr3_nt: TGCGCCAGCAGCTTCGGTAGAGGGCAAGAGACCCAGTACTTC
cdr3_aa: CASSFGRGQETQYF

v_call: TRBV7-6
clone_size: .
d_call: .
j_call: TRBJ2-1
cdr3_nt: TGTGCCAGCAGCTCTACCGCGGGACGTAACAATGAGCAGTTCTTC
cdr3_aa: CASSSTAGRNNEQFF

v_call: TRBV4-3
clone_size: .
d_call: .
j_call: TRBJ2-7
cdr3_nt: TGCGCCAGCAGCCAAGGCCCCGGCATCCTTAACTACGAGCAGTACTTC
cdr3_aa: CASSQGPGILNYEQYF

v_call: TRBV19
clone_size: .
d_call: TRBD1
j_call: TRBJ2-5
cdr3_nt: TGTGCCAGTAGTATCGGGACAGGGTTCCAAGAGACCCAGTACTTC
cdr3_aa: CASSIGTGFQETQYF

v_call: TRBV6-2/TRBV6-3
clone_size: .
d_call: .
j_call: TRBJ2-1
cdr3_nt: TGTGCCAGCAGTTACGGAGGGGTAGCGGACTACAATGAGCAGTTCTTC
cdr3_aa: CASSYGGVADYNEQFF

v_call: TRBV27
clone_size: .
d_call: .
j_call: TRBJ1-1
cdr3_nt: TGTGCCAGCGCCCGAGCGCTTGCCATGAACACTGAAGCTTTCTTT
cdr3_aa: CASARALAMNTEAFF

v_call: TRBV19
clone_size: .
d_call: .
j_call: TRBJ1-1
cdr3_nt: TGTGCCAGTAGTATCACAGCTCAAATGAACACTGAAGCTTTCTTT
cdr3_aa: CASSITAQMNTEAFF

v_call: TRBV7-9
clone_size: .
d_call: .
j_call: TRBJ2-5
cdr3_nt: TGTGCCAGCACCCCTACAGTACCTAGGAACTTC
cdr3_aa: CASTPTVPRNF

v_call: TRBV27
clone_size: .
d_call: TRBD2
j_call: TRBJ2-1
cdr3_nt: TGTGCCAGCAGTCCGGCTAGCGGAGCCTACAATGAGCAGTTCTTC
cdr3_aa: CASSPASGAYNEQFF

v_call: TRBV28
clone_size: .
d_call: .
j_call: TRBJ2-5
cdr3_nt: TGTGCCAGCAGTTGGGGACAAGAGACCCAGTACTTC
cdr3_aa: CASSWGQETQYF

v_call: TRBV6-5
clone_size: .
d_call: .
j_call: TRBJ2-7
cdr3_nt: TGTGCCAGCACCCAAGGGGGGGCGCGTATCAGCGAGCAGTACTTC
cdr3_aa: CASTQGGARISEQYF

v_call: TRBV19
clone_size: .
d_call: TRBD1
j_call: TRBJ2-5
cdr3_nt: TGTGCCAGTAGTATACCATCCTGGACAGGACAAGAGACCCAGTACTTC
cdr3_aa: CASSIPSWTGQETQYF

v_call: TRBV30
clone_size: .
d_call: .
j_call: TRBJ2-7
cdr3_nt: TGTGCCTGCACCACTTTACGTCTGGGCTCCTACGAGCAGTACTTC
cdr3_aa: CACTTLRLGSYEQYF

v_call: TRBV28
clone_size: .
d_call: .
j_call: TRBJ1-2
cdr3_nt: TGTGCCAGCAGTTTATTGGGAGCCAATTATGGCTACACCTTC
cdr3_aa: CASSLLGANYGYTF

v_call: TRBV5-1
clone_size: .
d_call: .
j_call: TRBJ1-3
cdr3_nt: TGCGCCAGCAGGCCAGACTCCAACACCATATATTTT
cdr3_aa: CASRPDSNTIYF

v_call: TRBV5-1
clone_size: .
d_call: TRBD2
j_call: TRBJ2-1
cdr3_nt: TGCGCCAGCAGCTTGGCCGGTGTCAAGCGGGAGGGTTACAATGAGCAGTTCTTC
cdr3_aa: CASSLAGVKREGYNEQFF

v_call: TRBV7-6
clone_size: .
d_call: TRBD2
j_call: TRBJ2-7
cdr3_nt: TGTGCCAGCAGCTTTGAGGGAGGGCCCTACGAGCAGTACTTC
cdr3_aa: CASSFEGGPYEQYF

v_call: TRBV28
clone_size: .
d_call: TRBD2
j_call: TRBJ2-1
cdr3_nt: TGTGCCAGCAGCGCTTGGACTAGCGGGAGCTACAATGAGCAGTTCTTC
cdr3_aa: CASSAWTSGSYNEQFF

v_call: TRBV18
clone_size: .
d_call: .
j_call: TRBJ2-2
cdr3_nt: TGTGCCAGCTCACCTTCGAGAGGGGAGCTGTTTTTT
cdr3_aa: CASSPSRGELFF

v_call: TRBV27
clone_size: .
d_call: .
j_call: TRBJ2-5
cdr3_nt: TGTGCCAGCAGTTCCATGGCGGGGTTCCAAGAGACCCAGTACTTC
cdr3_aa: CASSSMAGFQETQYF

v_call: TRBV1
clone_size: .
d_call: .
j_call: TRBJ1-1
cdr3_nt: TGCACCAGCAGCCAAGGCTTGGGAGGTGCAGGGGGCCTTGAAGTTCACACTGAAGCTTTCTTT
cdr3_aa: CTSSQGLGGAGGLEVHTEAFF

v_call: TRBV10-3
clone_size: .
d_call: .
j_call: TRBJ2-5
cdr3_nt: TGTGCCATCAGTGAGTCGGGTGGCCTCCAAGAGACCCAGTACTTC
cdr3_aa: CAISESGGLQETQYF

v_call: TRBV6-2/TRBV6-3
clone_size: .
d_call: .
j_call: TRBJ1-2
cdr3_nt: TGTGCCAGCAGTGGACAGATTAACTATGGCTACACCTTC
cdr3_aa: CASSGQINYGYTF

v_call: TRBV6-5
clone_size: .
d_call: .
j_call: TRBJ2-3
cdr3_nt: TGTGCCAGCAGATTATCTAGCGGCACAGATACGCAGTATTTT
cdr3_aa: CASRLSSGTDTQYF